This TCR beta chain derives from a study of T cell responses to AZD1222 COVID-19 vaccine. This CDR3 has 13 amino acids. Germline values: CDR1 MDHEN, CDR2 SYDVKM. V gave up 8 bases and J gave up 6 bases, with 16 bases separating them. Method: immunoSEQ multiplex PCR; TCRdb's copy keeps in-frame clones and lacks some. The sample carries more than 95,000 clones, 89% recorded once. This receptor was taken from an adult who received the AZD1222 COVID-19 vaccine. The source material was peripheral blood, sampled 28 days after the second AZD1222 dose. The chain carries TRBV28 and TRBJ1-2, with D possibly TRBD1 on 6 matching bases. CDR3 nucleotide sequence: TGTGCCAGCTCTCAAGGGGGGAGAGATGGCTACACCTTC. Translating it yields CASSQGGRDGYTF.